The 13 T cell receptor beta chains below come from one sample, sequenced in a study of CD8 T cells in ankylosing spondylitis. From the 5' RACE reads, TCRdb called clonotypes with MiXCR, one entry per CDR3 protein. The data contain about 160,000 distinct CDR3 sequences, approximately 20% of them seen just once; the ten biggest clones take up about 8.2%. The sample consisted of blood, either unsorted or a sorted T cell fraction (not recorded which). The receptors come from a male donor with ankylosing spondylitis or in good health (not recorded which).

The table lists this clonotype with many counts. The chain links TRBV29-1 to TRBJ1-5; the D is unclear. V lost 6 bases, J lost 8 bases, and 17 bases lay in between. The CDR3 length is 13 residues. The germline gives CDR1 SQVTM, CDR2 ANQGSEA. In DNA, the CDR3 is TGCAGCGTGCAAGGATCCCCGATCGAGCCCCAGCATTTT. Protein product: CSVQGSPIEPQHF.

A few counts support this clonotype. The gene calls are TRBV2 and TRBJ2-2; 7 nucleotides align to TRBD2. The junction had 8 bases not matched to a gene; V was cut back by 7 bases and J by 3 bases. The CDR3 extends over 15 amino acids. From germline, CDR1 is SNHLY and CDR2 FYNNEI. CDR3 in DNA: TGTGCCAGCACTGGACTAGAACAGGACACCGGGGAGCTGTTTTTT. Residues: CASTGLEQDTGELFF.

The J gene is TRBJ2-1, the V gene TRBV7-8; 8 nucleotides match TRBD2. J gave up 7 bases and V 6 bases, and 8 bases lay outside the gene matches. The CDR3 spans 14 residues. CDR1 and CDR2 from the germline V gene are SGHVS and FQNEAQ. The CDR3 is CASSRSGNRNEQFF. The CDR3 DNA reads TGTGCCAGCAGTCGTAGCGGGAATAGGAATGAGCAGTTCTTC.

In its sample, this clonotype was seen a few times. The CDR3 spells CASGGGRDSPLHF. In nucleotides, the CDR3 is TGTGCCAGCGGGGGCGGCAGGGATTCACCCCTCCACTTT. The chain is built from TRBV28 and TRBJ1-6; tentatively, D is TRBD1 (6 bases). Germline V gives CDR1 MDHEN, CDR2 SYDVKM. With 8 bases removed from V and 8 bases from J, the gap between germline ends came to 13 bases. This CDR3 has 13 amino acids.

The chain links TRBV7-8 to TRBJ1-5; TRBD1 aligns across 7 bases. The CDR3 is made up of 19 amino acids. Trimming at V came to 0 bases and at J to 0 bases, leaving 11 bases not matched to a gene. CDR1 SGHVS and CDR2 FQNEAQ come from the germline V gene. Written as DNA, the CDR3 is TGTGCCAGCAGCTTAGCGCGGGCAGGGGGTCAATATAGCAATCAGCCCCAGCATTTT. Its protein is CASSLARAGGQYSNQPQHF.

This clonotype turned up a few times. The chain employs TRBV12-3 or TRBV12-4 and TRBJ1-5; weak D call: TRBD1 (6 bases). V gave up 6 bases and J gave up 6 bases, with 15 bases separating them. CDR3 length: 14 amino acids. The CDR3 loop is CASSATGLSQPQHF. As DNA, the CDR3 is TGTGCCAGCAGCGCTACAGGGCTAAGTCAGCCCCAGCATTTT.

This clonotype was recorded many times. Written as DNA, the CDR3 is TGCAGTGCTAAGAGGGAGAATCTGGAGCAGTTCTTC. Its translation: CSAKRENLEQFF. This chain uses TRBV20-1 with TRBJ2-1; a weak D match, TRBD2 (5 bases). V dropped 4 bases and J dropped 10 bases, with 14 bases sitting between them. The V gene's germline CDR1 is DFQATT and CDR2 SNEGSKA (reference sequence). The CDR3 runs 12 residues.

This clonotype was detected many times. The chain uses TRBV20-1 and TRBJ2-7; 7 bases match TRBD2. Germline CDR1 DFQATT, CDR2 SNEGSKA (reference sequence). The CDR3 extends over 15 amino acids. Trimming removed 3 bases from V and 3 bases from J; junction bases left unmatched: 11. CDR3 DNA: TGCAGTGCTAGCTCTTCATTGACTAGCAGCTACGAGCAGTACTTC. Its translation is CSASSSLTSSYEQYF.

The CDR3 nucleotides read TGCAGCGTCCGACCAGACAGGGTGAACACTGAAGCTTTCTTT. Translated: CSVRPDRVNTEAFF. The chain joins TRBV29-1 to TRBJ1-1; the match to TRBD1 covers 7 bases. Germline-derived CDR1 and CDR2 are SQVTM and ANQGSEA. The CDR3 has 14 amino acids. J lost 0 bases, V lost 6 bases, and 7 bases had no gene match. Looking up the rest from reference TRBV29-1 and TRBJ1-1 gives the full variable domain: SAVISQKPSRDICQRGTSLTIQCQVDSQVTMMFWYRQQPGQSLTLIATANQGSEATYESGFVIDKFPISRPNLTFSTLTVSNMSPEDSSIYLCSVRPDRVNTEAFFGQGTRLTVV.

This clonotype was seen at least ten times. The CDR3: CAISDGLAGDNEQFF. The CDR3, as DNA: TGTGCCATCAGTGACGGACTAGCGGGGGACAATGAGCAGTTCTTC. V usage is TRBV10-3 and J usage is TRBJ2-1; 13 bases align to TRBD2. Looked up from germline, CDR1 is ENHRY and CDR2 is SYGVKD. The junction had 1 base not matched to a gene; V was cut back by 3 bases and J by 5 bases. CDR3 length: 15 amino acids.

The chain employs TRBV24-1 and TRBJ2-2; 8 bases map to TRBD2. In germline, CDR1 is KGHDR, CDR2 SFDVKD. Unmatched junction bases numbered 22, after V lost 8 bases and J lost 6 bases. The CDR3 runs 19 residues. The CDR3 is CATKYTTLWTSTGAGELFF. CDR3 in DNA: TGTGCCACCAAGTACACCACCCTCTGGACTAGCACGGGCGCCGGGGAGCTGTTTTTT.

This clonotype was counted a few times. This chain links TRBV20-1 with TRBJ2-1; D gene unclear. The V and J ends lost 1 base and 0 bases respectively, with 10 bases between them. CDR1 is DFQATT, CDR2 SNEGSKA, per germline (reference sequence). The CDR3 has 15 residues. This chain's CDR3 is CSARGPWSSYNEQFF. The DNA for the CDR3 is TGCAGTGCTAGAGGTCCCTGGAGCTCCTACAATGAGCAGTTCTTC.

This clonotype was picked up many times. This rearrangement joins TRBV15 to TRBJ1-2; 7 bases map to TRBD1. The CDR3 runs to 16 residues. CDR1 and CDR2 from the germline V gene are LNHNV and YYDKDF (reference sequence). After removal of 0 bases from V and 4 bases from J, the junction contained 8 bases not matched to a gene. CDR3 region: CATSRDPKGGGYGYTF. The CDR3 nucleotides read TGTGCCACCAGCAGAGATCCTAAAGGGGGCGGCTATGGCTACACCTTC.